This TCR beta chain was obtained from a study of cytomegalovirus exposure and HLA in healthy donors. Study-wide results and caveats: Later analysis placed DRB1 highest and HLA-C lowest in TCR association rates, which differed by HLA locus. Earlier analysis yielded a pattern in which most TCR beta V segments were productive about 90% or about 30% of the time. V- and J-gene trimming in TCR beta was tied to a missense DCLRE1C variant by an analysis performed later.

Vbeta (60) and Jbeta (13) primers were used in the PCR. The method was immunoSEQ multiplex PCR; TCRdb's version includes in-frame clones alone and lacks a portion of them. The data hold 110,000 to 150,000 clones, with 55% to 85% observed a single time. As to this clone: Antigen specificity is unknown.

CDR3 length: 14 residues. Per germline, CDR1 MNHEY and CDR2 SMNVEV (reference sequence). V lost 6 bases to trimming and J lost 4 bases, with 13 bases between them. The source material was PBMCs. This TCR was recovered from a middle-aged man in good health and CMV-seronegative. The chain couples TRBV27 to TRBJ1-5; D remains unclear. CDR3 DNA sequence: TGTGCCAGCAGCGACTTAGGTTGGAATCAGCCCCAGCATTTT. It codes for CASSDLGWNQPQHF.